Below, 5 T cell receptor beta chains from the same sample are listed, as sequenced in a study of T cells in Graves' hyperthyroidism and ophthalmopathy (dated by TCRdb to the late 2010s). Library creation used multiplex PCR. The sequencer listed for this sample is Illumina HiSeq 2000. Amplification of TCR beta CDR3 regions was carried out from RNA transcripts. A first-round RT-PCR of the TCR CDR3 used the HTBI primer set with the Qiagen OneStep RT-PCR kit. The public reads were run again by TCRdb, first through fastp at Q25 and then through MiXCR, and only productive beta chains were kept. When rows share a CDR3 protein, they turn into one entry using the most common DNA and genes. This sample holds nearly 600,000 distinct CDR3 sequences; 14% were observed only once. Roughly 7% of the sample rests with the top ten. The material sequenced was blood. Receptor source: a woman under 30 with Graves' ophthalmopathy.

This clonotype appeared many times. The chain couples TRBV29-1 to TRBJ2-2; D is uncertain. V lost 1 base and J lost 4, with 4 bases in between. This CDR3 region has 12 residues. The germline V gene encodes CDR1 SQVTM and CDR2 ANQGSEA. The CDR3 is CSVEGSTGELFF. The CDR3 DNA sequence: TGCAGCGTTGAAGGCAGCACCGGGGAGCTGTTTTTT.

This clonotype has a count of ten or more. This chain connects TRBV7-9 to TRBJ2-1, with D possibly matching TRBD2 (5 bases). The CDR3 runs to 15 residues. Germline CDR1 and CDR2: SEHNR and FQNEAQ (reference sequence). With 2 bases removed from V and 5 bases from J, the gap between germline ends came to 13 bases. CDR3 in DNA: TGTGCCAGCAGCTTACGCTGGACTCCCCACAATGAGCAGTTCTTC. It yields the protein CASSLRWTPHNEQFF.

This clonotype has a count of ten or more. CDR3 region: CASGPGTVNEQFF. The DNA for the CDR3 is TGTGCTAGTGGACCTGGGACAGTCAATGAGCAGTTCTTC. The chain links TRBV12-5 to TRBJ2-1; TRBD1 matches 7 bases. Germline V lookup: CDR1 LGHNT, CDR2 FRNRAP. Unmatched junction bases numbered 5, after V lost 6 bases and J lost 6 bases. This CDR3 region has 13 residues.

The table lists this clonotype with many counts. V gene TRBV3-1 combines with J gene TRBJ2-5, with 9 positions matching TRBD2. Germline CDR1 reads LGHDT; CDR2 reads YNNKEL (reference sequence). V lost 2 bases and J lost 4; bases outside the gene matches: 14. The CDR3 totals 18 residues. This chain's CDR3 is CASSQILSGREGRETQYF. The CDR3 bases are TGTGCCAGCAGCCAAATCTTATCAGGGCGGGAGGGACGAGAGACCCAGTACTTC.

This chain joins TRBV7-8 and TRBJ1-2; tentatively, D is TRBD1 (5 bases). Germline V gene lookup returns CDR1 SGHVS and CDR2 FQNEAQ. This CDR3 has 14 amino acids. V was trimmed by 3 bases and J by 6 bases, leaving 14 bases between them. CDR3 sequence: CASSFPRGAHGYTF. The DNA of the CDR3 is TGTGCCAGCAGCTTCCCCCGAGGGGCCCATGGCTACACCTTC.